These T cell receptor beta chains were read from a single sample in a study of blood T cell repertoires in COVID-19. Sequencing was performed with immunoSEQ multiplex PCR; in TCRdb, only in-frame clones are kept and a portion is missing. The sample yields over 200,000 clones, about 90% seen once. Material for sequencing was peripheral blood. The receptor set was obtained from a middle-aged man with active or convalescent COVID-19. Both conserved end residues are part of each CDR3. D genes are given only for firm matches. Clone size, where shown, is once, few, many, or a class for clones that have expanded.

abundance: .
d_gene: TRBD1
j_gene: TRBJ2-6
v_gene: TRBV7-2
CDR3aa: CASSSGGPGANVLTF
CDR3nt: TGTGCCAGCAGCTCAGGGGGCCCTGGGGCCAACGTCCTGACTTTC

abundance: .
d_gene: .
j_gene: TRBJ2-3
v_gene: TRBV24-1
CDR3aa: CATSVGQGSTDTQYF
CDR3nt: TGTGCCACCAGTGTGGGGCAGGGGAGCACAGATACGCAGTATTTT

abundance: .
d_gene: TRBD2
j_gene: TRBJ2-1
v_gene: TRBV7-9
CDR3aa: CASSLGAGGPGGEEQFF
CDR3nt: TGTGCCAGCTCCCTAGGGGCGGGAGGCCCCGGGGGTGAGGAGCAGTTCTTC

abundance: .
d_gene: .
j_gene: TRBJ1-2
v_gene: TRBV10-3
CDR3aa: CAISGSARGSGYTF
CDR3nt: TGTGCCATCAGTGGATCCGCCAGGGGATCCGGCTACACCTTC

abundance: .
d_gene: .
j_gene: TRBJ1-3
v_gene: TRBV15
CDR3aa: CATSRERGAGNTIYF
CDR3nt: TGTGCCACCAGCAGAGAGCGGGGGGCTGGAAACACCATATATTTT

abundance: .
d_gene: TRBD1
j_gene: TRBJ2-7
v_gene: TRBV28
CDR3aa: CASSSGTGIEQYF
CDR3nt: TGTGCCAGCAGTTCCGGGACAGGGATAGAGCAGTACTTC

abundance: .
d_gene: .
j_gene: TRBJ2-3
v_gene: TRBV7-3
CDR3aa: CASSPTPLTDTQYF
CDR3nt: TGTGCCAGCAGCCCAACACCCCTTACAGATACGCAGTATTTT

abundance: .
d_gene: .
j_gene: TRBJ1-5
v_gene: TRBV19
CDR3aa: CASSTQGNYQPQHF
CDR3nt: TGTGCCAGTAGTACGCAGGGGAACTATCAGCCCCAGCATTTT

abundance: .
d_gene: TRBD1
j_gene: TRBJ2-2
v_gene: TRBV9
CDR3aa: CASSPPGTAGGGELFF
CDR3nt: TGTGCCAGCAGCCCCCCCGGGACAGCCGGTGGCGGGGAGCTGTTTTTT

abundance: .
d_gene: .
j_gene: TRBJ1-5
v_gene: TRBV5-5
CDR3aa: CASSLESFNGIYSNQPQHF
CDR3nt: TGTGCCAGCAGCTTGGAATCTTTTAACGGGATTTATAGCAATCAGCCCCAGCATTTT

abundance: few
d_gene: .
j_gene: TRBJ1-2
v_gene: TRBV28
CDR3aa: CASNQLAGADYGYTF
CDR3nt: TGTGCCAGCAACCAATTAGCGGGGGCCGACTATGGCTACACCTTC

abundance: once
d_gene: .
j_gene: TRBJ1-1
v_gene: TRBV19
CDR3aa: CASSMGENTEAFF
CDR3nt: TGTGCCAGTAGTATGGGAGAGAACACTGAAGCTTTCTTT

abundance: once
d_gene: TRBD2
j_gene: TRBJ2-7
v_gene: TRBV24-1
CDR3aa: CATSDSGSSYEQYF
CDR3nt: TGTGCCACCAGTGACAGCGGGAGCTCCTACGAGCAGTACTTC

abundance: once
d_gene: .
j_gene: TRBJ1-1
v_gene: TRBV6-1
CDR3aa: CASSELGGRNEAFF
CDR3nt: TGTGCCAGCAGTGAACTGGGGGGTCGAAATGAAGCTTTCTTT

abundance: .
d_gene: .
j_gene: TRBJ2-2
v_gene: TRBV2
CDR3aa: CASSGTTNTGELFF
CDR3nt: TGTGCCAGCAGCGGGACAACAAACACCGGGGAGCTGTTTTTT

abundance: .
d_gene: .
j_gene: TRBJ2-7
v_gene: TRBV12-2
CDR3aa: CASRFPGTHYEQYF
CDR3nt: TGTGCAAGTCGCTTCCCGGGGACACACTACGAGCAGTACTTC

abundance: .
d_gene: TRBD1
j_gene: TRBJ1-4
v_gene: TRBV5-1
CDR3aa: CASSQTGGGEKLFF
CDR3nt: TGCGCCAGCAGCCAGACAGGGGGCGGTGAAAAACTGTTTTTT